This T cell receptor (beta chain) was sequenced in a study of cytomegalovirus exposure and HLA in healthy donors. Overall study findings and caveats: Whilst most TCR sequences proved rare, a subset of public TCRs occurred across many donors.

Assay used: immunoSEQ multiplex PCR; TCRdb lists only in-frame clones, some missing. The table lists about 200,000 clones, about 81% of them singletons. A word on this clone: Its cognate antigen is unknown.

The specimen was PBMCs. This TCR came from a woman in her 30s in good health and CMV-seronegative.

CDR3 protein: CASSSLGQGRANEKLFF. In DNA form, the CDR3 reads TGTGCCAGCAGTTCACTGGGACAGGGTCGAGCTAATGAAAAACTGTTTTTT. V usage is TRBV27 and J usage is TRBJ1-4; 9 nucleotides agree with TRBD1. Germline V gives CDR1 MNHEY, CDR2 SMNVEV (reference sequence). Trimming removed 4 bases from V and 3 bases from J; junction bases left unmatched: 9. CDR3 length equals 17 residues.